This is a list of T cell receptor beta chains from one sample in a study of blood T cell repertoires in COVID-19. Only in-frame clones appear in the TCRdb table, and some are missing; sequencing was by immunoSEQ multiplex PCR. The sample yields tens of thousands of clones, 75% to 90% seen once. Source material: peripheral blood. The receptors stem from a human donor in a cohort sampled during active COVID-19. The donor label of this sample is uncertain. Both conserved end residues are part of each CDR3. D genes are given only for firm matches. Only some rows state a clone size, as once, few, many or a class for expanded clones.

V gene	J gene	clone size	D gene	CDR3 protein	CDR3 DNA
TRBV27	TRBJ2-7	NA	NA	CASISGHSYEQYF	TGTGCCAGCATCTCGGGTCATTCCTACGAGCAGTACTTC
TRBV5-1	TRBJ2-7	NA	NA	CASSLAGNGPYEQYF	TGCGCCAGCAGCTTGGCGGGGAACGGCCCCTACGAGCAGTACTTC
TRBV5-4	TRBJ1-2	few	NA	CASSFPPANYGYTF	TGTGCCAGCAGCTTCCCCCCAGCTAACTATGGCTACACCTTC
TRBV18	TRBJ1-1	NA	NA	CASSRDSALNTEAFF	TGTGCCAGCTCCCGGGACTCCGCCTTGAACACTGAAGCTTTCTTT
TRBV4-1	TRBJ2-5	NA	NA	CASSQAGAGETQYF	TGCGCCAGCAGCCAAGCTGGGGCAGGCGAGACCCAGTACTTC
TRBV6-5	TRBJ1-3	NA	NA	CASKEGIGNTIYF	TGTGCCAGCAAGGAGGGAATTGGAAACACCATATATTTT
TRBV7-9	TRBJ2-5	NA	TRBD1	CASSLERTGPRKETQYF	TGTGCCAGCAGCCTCGAGAGGACAGGACCCCGGAAAGAGACCCAGTACTTC
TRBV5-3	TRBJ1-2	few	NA	CARSPRGLDSPNYGYTF	TGTGCCAGAAGCCCTAGGGGTTTAGATTCGCCAAACTATGGCTACACCTTC
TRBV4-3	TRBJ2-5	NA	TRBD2	CASSQGLSGGQETQYF	TGCGCCAGCAGCCAAGGCCTTAGCGGGGGGCAAGAGACCCAGTACTTC
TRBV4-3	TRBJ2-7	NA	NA	CASSWGGGSTYEQYF	TGCGCCAGCAGCTGGGGGGGCGGATCGACCTACGAGCAGTACTTC
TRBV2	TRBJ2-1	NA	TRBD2	CAIPPLAGGPNEQFF	TGTGCCATACCCCCTCTAGCGGGGGGGCCGAATGAGCAGTTCTTC
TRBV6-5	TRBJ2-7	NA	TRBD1	CASSTGQAQDEQYF	TGTGCCAGCAGTACAGGACAGGCCCAGGACGAGCAGTACTTC
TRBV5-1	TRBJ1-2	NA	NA	CASSLSGSSNYGYTF	TGCGCCAGCAGCTTGAGTGGCAGTTCTAACTATGGCTACACCTTC
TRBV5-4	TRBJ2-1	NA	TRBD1	CASSFRDRAYNEQFF	TGTGCCAGCAGCTTCCGGGACAGGGCCTACAATGAGCAGTTCTTC
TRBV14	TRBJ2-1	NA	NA	CASSQDGATYYNEQFF	TGTGCCAGCAGCCAAGATGGGGCTACGTACTACAATGAGCAGTTCTTC
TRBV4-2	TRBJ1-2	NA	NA	CASSQSQTLGYTF	TGTGCCAGCAGCCAGTCACAGACCCTCGGCTACACCTTC
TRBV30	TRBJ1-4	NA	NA	CAWSIGGQDEKLFF	TGTGCCTGGAGTATCGGGGGGCAAGATGAAAAACTGTTTTTT
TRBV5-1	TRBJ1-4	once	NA	CASSLTDPNEKLFF	TGCGCCAGCAGCTTGACAGATCCTAATGAAAAACTGTTTTTT
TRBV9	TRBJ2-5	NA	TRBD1	CASSPRTGTPQETQYF	TGTGCCAGCAGCCCGAGGACAGGGACCCCGCAAGAGACCCAGTACTTC
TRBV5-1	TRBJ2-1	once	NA	CASSPERRGEQFF	TGCGCCAGCAGCCCAGAGAGGCGTGGTGAGCAGTTCTTC
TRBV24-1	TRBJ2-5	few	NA	CATSDSPQRVVRETQYF	TGTGCCACCAGTGACTCCCCTCAGAGGGTAGTTCGAGAGACCCAGTACTTC
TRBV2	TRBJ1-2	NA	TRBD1	CASRDRLINYGYTF	TGTGCCAGCAGGGACAGGTTGATTAACTATGGCTACACCTTC
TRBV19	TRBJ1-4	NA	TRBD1	CASSINRGRGNREKLFF	TGTGCCAGTAGTATAAACAGGGGAAGGGGAAATCGTGAAAAACTGTTTTTT
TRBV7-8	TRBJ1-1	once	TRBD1	CASSTGERQGWGF	TGTGCCAGCAGCACAGGGGAAAGACAGGGTTGGGGCTTT
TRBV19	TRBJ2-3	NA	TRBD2	CASSNSGGRGDTQYF	TGTGCCAGTAGTAATAGCGGGGGGCGAGGAGATACGCAGTATTTT
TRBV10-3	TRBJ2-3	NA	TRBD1	CAITRKGTGGTDTQYF	TGTGCCATCACCCGGAAAGGGACAGGGGGCACAGATACGCAGTATTTT
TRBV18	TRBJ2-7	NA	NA	CASSPPGVYEQYF	TGTGCCAGCTCACCACCAGGGGTATACGAGCAGTACTTC
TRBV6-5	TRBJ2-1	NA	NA	CASSYVQEDNEQFF	TGTGCCAGCAGTTATGTACAGGAAGACAATGAGCAGTTCTTC
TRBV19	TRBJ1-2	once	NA	CASSTPGISYGYTF	TGTGCCAGTAGTACCCCAGGGATCAGCTATGGCTACACCTTC
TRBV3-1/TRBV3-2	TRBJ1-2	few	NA	CASKHLSGGANYGYTF	TGTGCCAGTAAACACTTGTCGGGGGGCGCGAACTATGGCTACACCTTC
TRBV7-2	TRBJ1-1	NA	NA	CASSLNRMNTEAFF	TGTGCCAGCAGCTTAAACAGAATGAACACTGAAGCTTTCTTT
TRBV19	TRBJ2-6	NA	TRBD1	CASIRTGEGSGANVLTF	TGTGCCAGTATCCGGACAGGGGAAGGCTCTGGGGCCAACGTCCTGACTTTC
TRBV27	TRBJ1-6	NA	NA	CASSSNQGSKALHF	TGTGCCAGCAGTTCCAACCAGGGTAGTAAGGCCCTCCACTTT
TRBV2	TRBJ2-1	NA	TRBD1	CASSRTGRYNEQFF	TGTGCCAGCAGTCGGACAGGGAGGTACAATGAGCAGTTCTTC
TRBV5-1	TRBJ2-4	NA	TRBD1	CASSPTGVNIQYF	TGCGCCAGCAGCCCGACAGGGGTCAACATTCAGTACTTC
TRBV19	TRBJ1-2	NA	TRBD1	CASSITQGAQSGYTF	TGTGCCAGTAGTATAACACAGGGGGCGCAAAGTGGCTACACCTTC
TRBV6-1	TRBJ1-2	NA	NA	CASSDRWGYTF	TGTGCCAGCAGTGACAGGTGGGGCTACACCTTC
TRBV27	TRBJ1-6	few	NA	CASSSSETVYSPLHF	TGTGCCAGCAGTTCCTCCGAGACAGTTTATTCACCCCTCCACTTT
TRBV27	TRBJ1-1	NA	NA	CASSPKGEVGWRTEAFF	TGTGCCAGCAGTCCCAAGGGGGAAGTTGGGTGGAGAACTGAAGCTTTCTTT
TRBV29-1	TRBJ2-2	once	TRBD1	CSVSQGAGGELFF	TGCAGCGTGTCACAGGGGGCCGGCGGGGAGCTGTTTTTT
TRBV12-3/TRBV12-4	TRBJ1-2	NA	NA	CASSFSAAGGYTF	TGTGCCAGCAGTTTTTCGGCCGCGGGGGGCTACACCTTC
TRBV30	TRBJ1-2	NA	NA	CAWSKIVVPYGYTF	TGTGCCTGGAGTAAAATAGTAGTCCCCTATGGCTACACCTTC
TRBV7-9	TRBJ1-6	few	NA	CASSLNQGGSPLHF	TGTGCCAGCAGCTTAAATCAGGGTGGTTCACCCCTCCACTTT
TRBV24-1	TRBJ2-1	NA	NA	CATSDPSWRGNEQFF	TGTGCCACCAGTGACCCTAGCTGGCGGGGCAATGAGCAGTTCTTC
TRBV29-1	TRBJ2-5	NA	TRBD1	CSVGGQGSGETQYF	TGCAGCGTGGGAGGACAGGGAAGTGGGGAGACCCAGTACTTC
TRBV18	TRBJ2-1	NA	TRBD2	CASSPGGGFYNEQFF	TGTGCCAGCTCACCAGGCGGGGGATTCTACAATGAGCAGTTCTTC
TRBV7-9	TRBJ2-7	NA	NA	CASSLVNRAAEQYF	TGTGCCAGCAGCTTAGTCAACAGGGCGGCCGAGCAGTACTTC
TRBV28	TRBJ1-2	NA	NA	CASSFSGDPSYTF	TGTGCCAGCAGTTTTTCGGGGGACCCTTCTTACACCTTC
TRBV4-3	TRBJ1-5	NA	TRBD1	CASSHDRGDQPQHF	TGCGCCAGCAGCCACGACAGGGGAGATCAGCCCCAGCATTTT